The sequence of this T cell receptor (beta chain) was determined in a study of siplizumab effects on memory and regulatory T cells. Study conclusions and caveats: Fewer alloreactive sequences mapped to unstimulated CD4+ memory cells under siplizumab. A small minority of alloreactive clones were mapped to unstimulated subsets.

In this sample, this clone turned up a few times. Its antigen is not known. Deletions cut 0 bases from V and 2 bases from J, with 11 bases between. CDR3 length: 15 residues. CDR1 is SGHNT and CDR2 is YYREEE in the germline V gene (reference sequence). Assayed TCR templates numbered 80,000 to 100,000 for each sample. Sequencing used immunoSEQ multiplex PCR; TCRdb keeps in-frame clones, though not all of them. The data show approximately 100,000 clones, 75% to 95% seen once. The sample comprised CD4+ T cells sorted from blood. The rearrangement links TRBV5-4 to TRBJ2-5; D gene unclear. The source is a human donor in good health. Some clones in this sample may be carry-over from other donors' samples. In nucleotides, the CDR3 is TGTGCCAGCAGCTTGGAGCTTGTCAAACAAGAGACCCAGTACTTC. Residues: CASSLELVKQETQYF.